The text below deals with one T cell receptor (beta chain). The germline V gene has CDR1 LNHDA and CDR2 SQIVND (reference sequence). V lost 4 bases, J lost 8 bases, and 13 bases stayed unmatched. There are 16 residues in the CDR3. Repertoires were generated with immunoSEQ multiplex PCR, while TCRdb's copy carries only in-frame clones and drops some. The profile shows tens of thousands of clones, roughly 96% of them singletons. This sample is drawn from a study of control samples from healthy donors and cancer patients. The source is a woman aged 25-40 years in good health. Sequenced: blood. This sequence joins TRBV19 and TRBJ2-1; 8 positions match TRBD2. The CDR3 region is CASSTGLAGGFDEQFF. In DNA form, the CDR3 reads TGTGCCAGTAGTACCGGGTTGGCGGGAGGTTTCGATGAGCAGTTCTTC.